A selection of T cell receptor beta chains follows, all from one sample in a study of cytomegalovirus exposure and HLA in healthy donors. Profiled with immunoSEQ multiplex PCR; TCRdb holds only in-frame clones, not every one. This table has roughly 200,000 clones, about 77% appearing once. Material: PBMCs. The source of these receptors is a female donor in good health and CMV-seronegative. CDR3s include the opening cysteine and the closing phenylalanine or tryptophan. Each record gives: D gene, V gene, clone size, J gene, CDR3 protein, CDR3 DNA. A D gene is named only where the DNA matches it firmly. Some rows have no size entry. The others give once, few or many, or a class for an expanded clone.

d_gene: TRBD1
v_gene: TRBV10-3
abundance: NA
j_gene: TRBJ2-2
CDR3aa: CAISERGLGELFF
CDR3nt: TGTGCCATCAGTGAGAGGGGGCTCGGGGAGCTGTTTTTT

d_gene: TRBD1
v_gene: TRBV28
abundance: few
j_gene: TRBJ2-7
CDR3aa: CASSFRQGAYEQYF
CDR3nt: TGTGCCAGCAGCTTCCGACAGGGGGCCTACGAGCAGTACTTC

d_gene: NA
v_gene: TRBV11-3
abundance: NA
j_gene: TRBJ2-7
CDR3aa: CASSLTGDTYEQYF
CDR3nt: TGTGCCAGCAGCTTAACAGGAGACACCTACGAGCAGTACTTC

d_gene: NA
v_gene: TRBV6-6
abundance: NA
j_gene: TRBJ2-1
CDR3aa: CASRLTTGGAEEQFF
CDR3nt: TGTGCCAGCAGACTTACCACCGGAGGGGCTGAAGAGCAGTTCTTC

d_gene: NA
v_gene: TRBV10-3
abundance: NA
j_gene: TRBJ2-1
CDR3aa: CATYTGEGRDEQFF
CDR3nt: TGTGCCACCTACACGGGGGAAGGGCGGGATGAGCAGTTCTTC

d_gene: NA
v_gene: TRBV6-6
abundance: NA
j_gene: TRBJ2-3
CDR3aa: CASRVRGFTDTQYF
CDR3nt: TGTGCCAGCCGAGTCAGGGGATTCACAGATACGCAGTATTTT

d_gene: NA
v_gene: TRBV28
abundance: NA
j_gene: TRBJ2-5
CDR3aa: CASRHTNRDTIRQETQYF
CDR3nt: TGTGCCAGCAGACACACGAACCGGGACACGATTAGACAAGAGACCCAGTACTTC

d_gene: TRBD1
v_gene: TRBV29-1
abundance: NA
j_gene: TRBJ2-7
CDR3aa: CSVEGTGVHEQYF
CDR3nt: TGCAGCGTTGAGGGGACAGGAGTCCACGAGCAGTACTTC

d_gene: NA
v_gene: TRBV19
abundance: few
j_gene: TRBJ1-3
CDR3aa: CAALGTWSRNTIYF
CDR3nt: TGTGCCGCACTCGGGACTTGGAGTCGAAACACCATATATTTT

d_gene: NA
v_gene: TRBV10-3
abundance: NA
j_gene: TRBJ1-1
CDR3aa: CAIKDSTSEAFF
CDR3nt: TGTGCCATCAAGGACAGTACCAGTGAAGCTTTCTTT

d_gene: NA
v_gene: TRBV27
abundance: few
j_gene: TRBJ2-7
CDR3aa: CASSLRTGTLYEQYF
CDR3nt: TGTGCCAGCAGTTTGCGGACCGGGACACTATACGAGCAGTACTTC

d_gene: NA
v_gene: TRBV5-8
abundance: NA
j_gene: TRBJ1-5
CDR3aa: CASSLIGAGNQPQHF
CDR3nt: TGTGCCAGCAGCTTGATAGGGGCTGGCAATCAGCCCCAGCATTTT

d_gene: TRBD1
v_gene: TRBV7-9
abundance: NA
j_gene: TRBJ2-7
CDR3aa: CASSFLGGAYEQYF
CDR3nt: TGTGCCAGCAGCTTCCTAGGGGGCGCCTACGAGCAGTACTTC

d_gene: NA
v_gene: TRBV6-6
abundance: NA
j_gene: TRBJ2-2
CDR3aa: CASSYSETRNTGELFF
CDR3nt: TGTGCCAGCAGTTACTCGGAGACCAGGAACACCGGGGAGCTGTTTTTT

d_gene: NA
v_gene: TRBV10-3
abundance: few
j_gene: TRBJ1-2
CDR3aa: CAISTDRGRGYTF
CDR3nt: TGTGCCATCAGTACTGACCGGGGTAGGGGCTACACCTTC

d_gene: TRBD1
v_gene: TRBV4-2
abundance: NA
j_gene: TRBJ2-1
CDR3aa: CASSQGGQGAYNEQFF
CDR3nt: TGTGCCAGCAGCCAGGGAGGACAGGGGGCCTACAATGAGCAGTTCTTC

d_gene: NA
v_gene: TRBV27
abundance: NA
j_gene: TRBJ1-2
CDR3aa: CASSFPAGLGYTF
CDR3nt: TGTGCCAGCAGTTTCCCCGCAGGGTTGGGCTACACCTTC

d_gene: NA
v_gene: TRBV6-1
abundance: NA
j_gene: TRBJ1-1
CDR3aa: CASSRLFMNTEAFF
CDR3nt: TGTGCCAGCAGTAGACTTTTTATGAACACTGAAGCTTTCTTT

d_gene: TRBD2
v_gene: TRBV30
abundance: NA
j_gene: TRBJ2-1
CDR3aa: CAWKIAGVSSYNEQFF
CDR3nt: TGTGCCTGGAAGATAGCGGGGGTTAGCTCCTACAATGAGCAGTTCTTC

d_gene: NA
v_gene: TRBV21-1
abundance: NA
j_gene: TRBJ1-1
CDR3aa: CASSLEEGWGTEAFF
CDR3nt: TGTGCCAGCAGCCTTGAGGAGGGTTGGGGCACTGAAGCTTTCTTT

d_gene: TRBD1
v_gene: TRBV6-1
abundance: once
j_gene: TRBJ2-2
CDR3aa: CASSTDRVFTGELFF
CDR3nt: TGTGCCAGCAGTACCGACAGGGTATTCACCGGGGAGCTGTTTTTT

d_gene: TRBD1
v_gene: TRBV19
abundance: NA
j_gene: TRBJ1-2
CDR3aa: CASRTGGTLYGYTF
CDR3nt: TGTGCCAGCAGGACAGGAGGAACCCTCTATGGCTACACCTTC

d_gene: NA
v_gene: TRBV5-6
abundance: NA
j_gene: TRBJ1-4
CDR3aa: CASSWGQDPTNEKLFF
CDR3nt: TGTGCCAGCAGCTGGGGCCAGGACCCAACTAATGAAAAACTGTTTTTT

d_gene: NA
v_gene: TRBV2
abundance: NA
j_gene: TRBJ1-5
CDR3aa: CASSPYTGPQPQHF
CDR3nt: TGTGCCAGCAGTCCCTACACAGGGCCTCAGCCCCAGCATTTT

d_gene: NA
v_gene: TRBV4-1
abundance: few
j_gene: TRBJ2-7
CDR3aa: CASSQGAGPPNEQYF
CDR3nt: TGCGCCAGCAGCCAAGGGGCAGGGCCTCCTAACGAGCAGTACTTC

d_gene: NA
v_gene: TRBV7-2
abundance: NA
j_gene: TRBJ2-7
CDR3aa: CASSLRSGSHEQYF
CDR3nt: TGTGCCAGCAGCTTACGGTCAGGGTCCCACGAGCAGTACTTC

d_gene: TRBD1
v_gene: TRBV11-1
abundance: once
j_gene: TRBJ2-2
CDR3aa: CASSGQGGTGELFF
CDR3nt: TGTGCCAGCAGCGGACAGGGAGGCACCGGGGAGCTGTTTTTT

d_gene: NA
v_gene: TRBV6-6
abundance: NA
j_gene: TRBJ1-4
CDR3aa: CASSYVRGYEKLFF
CDR3nt: TGTGCCAGCAGTTACGTTCGGGGGTATGAAAAACTGTTTTTT

d_gene: TRBD1
v_gene: TRBV2
abundance: NA
j_gene: TRBJ1-5
CDR3aa: CASSMDRGNQPQHF
CDR3nt: TGTGCCAGCAGTATGGACAGGGGCAATCAGCCCCAGCATTTT

d_gene: NA
v_gene: TRBV7-7
abundance: NA
j_gene: TRBJ1-1
CDR3aa: CASRTRPGYTEAFF
CDR3nt: TGTGCCAGCAGGACTCGCCCGGGATACACTGAAGCTTTCTTT

d_gene: TRBD2
v_gene: TRBV7-9
abundance: few
j_gene: TRBJ2-7
CDR3aa: CSSSTPTSGETYEQYF
CDR3nt: TGTTCCAGCAGCACCCCCACTAGCGGGGAGACCTACGAGCAGTACTTC

d_gene: NA
v_gene: TRBV6-5
abundance: NA
j_gene: TRBJ1-2
CDR3aa: CASRTPGEGGYTF
CDR3nt: TGTGCCAGCAGGACCCCTGGGGAGGGCGGCTACACCTTC

d_gene: TRBD1
v_gene: TRBV7-6
abundance: few
j_gene: TRBJ2-6
CDR3aa: CAGTGGPGANVLTF
CDR3nt: TGTGCCGGCACAGGGGGACCTGGGGCCAACGTCCTGACTTTC

d_gene: TRBD1
v_gene: TRBV5-5
abundance: NA
j_gene: TRBJ1-1
CDR3aa: CASSSGQLYLGAFF
CDR3nt: TGTGCCAGCAGCTCGGGACAGTTATATCTTGGAGCTTTCTTT

d_gene: NA
v_gene: TRBV10-3
abundance: once
j_gene: TRBJ1-1
CDR3aa: CAISTGMNTEAFF
CDR3nt: TGTGCCATCAGCACAGGGATGAACACTGAAGCTTTCTTT

d_gene: NA
v_gene: TRBV2
abundance: few
j_gene: TRBJ2-1
CDR3aa: CASSERFLAENEQFF
CDR3nt: TGTGCCAGCAGTGAACGGTTCCTAGCCGAGAATGAGCAGTTCTTC

d_gene: NA
v_gene: TRBV2
abundance: NA
j_gene: TRBJ1-2
CDR3aa: CASSESPGDRGGYTF
CDR3nt: TGTGCCAGCAGTGAATCTCCCGGGGATCGAGGTGGCTACACCTTC

d_gene: NA
v_gene: TRBV30
abundance: NA
j_gene: TRBJ1-6
CDR3aa: CAWDPMESYNSPLHF
CDR3nt: TGTGCCTGGGATCCCATGGAGTCCTATAATTCACCCCTCCACTTT

d_gene: TRBD1
v_gene: TRBV19
abundance: NA
j_gene: TRBJ2-2
CDR3aa: CASSSGTETGELFF
CDR3nt: TGTGCCAGTAGTTCCGGGACAGAGACCGGGGAGCTGTTTTTT

d_gene: TRBD2
v_gene: TRBV9
abundance: NA
j_gene: TRBJ2-1
CDR3aa: CASSASGTSGGGLFF
CDR3nt: TGTGCCAGCAGCGCTTCCGGAACTAGCGGGGGGGGATTGTTCTTC

d_gene: TRBD1
v_gene: TRBV7-9
abundance: NA
j_gene: TRBJ2-4
CDR3aa: CASSPAPGGLMSKNIQYF
CDR3nt: TGTGCCAGCAGCCCAGCGCCAGGGGGCCTCATGTCCAAAAACATTCAGTACTTC

d_gene: TRBD1
v_gene: TRBV10-3
abundance: NA
j_gene: TRBJ2-7
CDR3aa: CAIWTGAVSPYEQYF
CDR3nt: TGTGCCATCTGGACAGGGGCAGTATCCCCCTACGAGCAGTACTTC